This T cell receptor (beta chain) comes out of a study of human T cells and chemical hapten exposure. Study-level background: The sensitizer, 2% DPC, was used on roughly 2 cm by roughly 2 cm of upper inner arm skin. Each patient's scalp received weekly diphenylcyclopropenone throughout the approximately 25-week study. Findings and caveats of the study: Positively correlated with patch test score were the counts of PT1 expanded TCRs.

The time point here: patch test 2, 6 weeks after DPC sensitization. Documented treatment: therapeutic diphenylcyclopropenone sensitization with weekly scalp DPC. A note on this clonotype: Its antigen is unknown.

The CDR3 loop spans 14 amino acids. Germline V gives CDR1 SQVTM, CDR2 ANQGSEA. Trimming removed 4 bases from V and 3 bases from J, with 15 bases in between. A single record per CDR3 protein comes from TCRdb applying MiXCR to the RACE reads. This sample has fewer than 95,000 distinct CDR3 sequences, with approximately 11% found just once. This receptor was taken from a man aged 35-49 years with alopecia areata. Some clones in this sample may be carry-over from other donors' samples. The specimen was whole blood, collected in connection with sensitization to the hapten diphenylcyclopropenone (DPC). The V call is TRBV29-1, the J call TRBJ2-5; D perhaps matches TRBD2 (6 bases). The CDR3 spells CSVARGTSKETQYF. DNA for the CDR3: TGCAGCGTTGCCCGAGGGACTTCTAAAGAGACCCAGTACTTC.